This is a list of T cell receptor beta chains from one sample in a study of control samples from healthy donors and cancer patients. This table comes from immunoSEQ multiplex PCR, and its TCRdb copy is limited to in-frame clones, with some not included. Counted here are 150,000 or so clones, around 90% occurring once; the ten biggest clones make up about 1.7%. The sequencing input was blood. The receptor source for this set is a man younger than 35 in good health. The CDR3 runs from the conserved cysteine through the conserved F or W. The order of the fields is D gene, V gene, clone size, J gene, CDR3 DNA, CDR3 protein. A D gene is named only where the DNA matches it firmly. Not all rows give a size; the values are once, few, many and, for expanded clones, a class.

D gene: TRBD1
V gene: TRBV11-2
clone size: NA
J gene: TRBJ1-1
CDR3 DNA: TGTGCCAGCGCCACAGGGGTGAGGGTGAACACTGAAGCTTTCTTT
CDR3 protein: CASATGVRVNTEAFF

D gene: NA
V gene: TRBV28
clone size: NA
J gene: TRBJ2-2
CDR3 DNA: TGTGCCAGCAGTTTACTCGAGGGGGTGGATAGCACCGGGGAGCTGTTTTTT
CDR3 protein: CASSLLEGVDSTGELFF

D gene: NA
V gene: TRBV5-6
clone size: NA
J gene: TRBJ2-1
CDR3 DNA: TGTGCCAGCAGCTTGGGTACACGCCTGTTCTTC
CDR3 protein: CASSLGTRLFF

D gene: NA
V gene: TRBV19
clone size: NA
J gene: TRBJ1-5
CDR3 DNA: TGTGCCAGTAGTTCCGAGACCGTATATAGCAATCAGCCCCAGCATTTT
CDR3 protein: CASSSETVYSNQPQHF

D gene: TRBD1
V gene: TRBV7-9
clone size: NA
J gene: TRBJ2-5
CDR3 DNA: TGTGCCAGCAGCTTAGAGAGGGACAGGGGGGAAGAGACCCAGTACTTC
CDR3 protein: CASSLERDRGEETQYF

D gene: NA
V gene: TRBV5-1
clone size: once
J gene: TRBJ1-3
CDR3 DNA: TGCGCCAGCAGCGGAGGGACCGACGGCTCCGGAAACACCATATATTTT
CDR3 protein: CASSGGTDGSGNTIYF

D gene: NA
V gene: TRBV6-2/TRBV6-3
clone size: NA
J gene: TRBJ2-7
CDR3 DNA: TGTGCCAGCAGCCATCAGGTCTACGAGCAGTACTTC
CDR3 protein: CASSHQVYEQYF

D gene: NA
V gene: TRBV11-1
clone size: NA
J gene: TRBJ2-7
CDR3 DNA: TGTGCCAGCAGCTCGACCCTAACAGGGGACTTAAACGAGCAGTACTTC
CDR3 protein: CASSSTLTGDLNEQYF

D gene: NA
V gene: TRBV2
clone size: NA
J gene: TRBJ2-7
CDR3 DNA: TGTGCCAGCAGTGACCAACAGGGAAGCGAGCAGTACTTC
CDR3 protein: CASSDQQGSEQYF

D gene: TRBD1
V gene: TRBV19
clone size: NA
J gene: TRBJ2-4
CDR3 DNA: TGTGCCACCAAAGGGACAGCTCAAAACATTCAGTACTTC
CDR3 protein: CATKGTAQNIQYF

D gene: NA
V gene: TRBV25-1
clone size: NA
J gene: TRBJ1-2
CDR3 DNA: TGTGCCAGCAGTGCTACGACAGGAACCTATGGCTACACCTTC
CDR3 protein: CASSATTGTYGYTF

D gene: NA
V gene: TRBV30
clone size: NA
J gene: TRBJ2-7
CDR3 DNA: TGTGCCTGGAAGGCAGAAACTTACGAGCAGTACTTC
CDR3 protein: CAWKAETYEQYF

D gene: NA
V gene: TRBV7-8
clone size: once
J gene: TRBJ1-2
CDR3 DNA: TGTGCCAGCAGCCGAGGAGAGGGACGCCATGGCTACACCTTC
CDR3 protein: CASSRGEGRHGYTF

D gene: TRBD2
V gene: TRBV10-3
clone size: NA
J gene: TRBJ2-1
CDR3 DNA: TGTGCCATCAGCCCTAGCGGGGGGCCTTACAATGAGCAGTTCTTC
CDR3 protein: CAISPSGGPYNEQFF

D gene: TRBD2
V gene: TRBV19
clone size: once
J gene: TRBJ2-2
CDR3 DNA: TGTGCCAGAACCGGGACTAGCGGTACCGGGGAGCTGTTTTTT
CDR3 protein: CARTGTSGTGELFF

D gene: TRBD1
V gene: TRBV12-3/TRBV12-4
clone size: NA
J gene: TRBJ1-1
CDR3 DNA: TGTGCCAGCAGCGGACAGGGTAACACTGAAGCTTTCTTT
CDR3 protein: CASSGQGNTEAFF

D gene: NA
V gene: TRBV7-9
clone size: NA
J gene: TRBJ1-6
CDR3 DNA: TGTGCCAGCAGCTCCGGGGAAACTTTTAATTCACCCCTCCACTTT
CDR3 protein: CASSSGETFNSPLHF

D gene: NA
V gene: TRBV3-1/TRBV3-2
clone size: NA
J gene: TRBJ2-2
CDR3 DNA: TGTGCCAGCAGCCAAGATCGAGGGTTAAGGGAGCTGTTTTTT
CDR3 protein: CASSQDRGLRELFF

D gene: TRBD2
V gene: TRBV5-1
clone size: NA
J gene: TRBJ2-5
CDR3 DNA: TGCGCCAGCAGCCCAAGTACTAGCGGGGGTGAGACCCAGTACTTC
CDR3 protein: CASSPSTSGGETQYF

D gene: NA
V gene: TRBV7-2
clone size: NA
J gene: TRBJ1-1
CDR3 DNA: TGTGCCAGCAGTGGGGGTGGGGTTGGAGCTTTCTTT
CDR3 protein: CASSGGGVGAFF

D gene: NA
V gene: TRBV27
clone size: NA
J gene: TRBJ1-2
CDR3 DNA: TGTGCCAGCAGTACCGGACAGCCATTCTTAGGGGAGGGCTACACCTTC
CDR3 protein: CASSTGQPFLGEGYTF

D gene: TRBD1
V gene: TRBV2
clone size: NA
J gene: TRBJ2-4
CDR3 DNA: TGTGCCAGCAGTGAAGAGGGGGCTGACAAAAACATTCAGTACTTC
CDR3 protein: CASSEEGADKNIQYF

D gene: TRBD1
V gene: TRBV7-3
clone size: NA
J gene: TRBJ2-2
CDR3 DNA: TGTGCCAGCAGCCGACAGGGGGACACCGGGGAGCTGTTTTTT
CDR3 protein: CASSRQGDTGELFF

D gene: NA
V gene: TRBV27
clone size: NA
J gene: TRBJ2-1
CDR3 DNA: TGTGCCAGCAGTTTAGGGGGGGCCAGCAATGAGCAGTTCTTC
CDR3 protein: CASSLGGASNEQFF

D gene: NA
V gene: TRBV18
clone size: NA
J gene: TRBJ1-4
CDR3 DNA: TGTGCCAGCTCAACCGAAGGCGGGGCAGAAAAACTGTTTTTT
CDR3 protein: CASSTEGGAEKLFF